The sequence of this T cell receptor (beta chain) was determined in a study of blood T cell repertoires in COVID-19. The overall study: COVID-19 samples collected from the United States, Italy and Spain covered acute and convalescent phases. In each case, the material was cDNA or gDNA derived from T cells, B-cell-depleted T cells, or PBMCs.

Per the original methods: Amplification of reference gene primers was used by the study to estimate nucleated cell counts. TCRdb's table, derived via immunoSEQ multiplex PCR, lists solely in-frame clones and lacks some. V and J calls and clone size follow that table, whereas D and trimming were derived from the DNA. Counted here are 150,000 to 200,000 clones, roughly 80% occurring once; the ten biggest clones make up under 5.5%. V was clipped by 2 bases and J by 2 bases, with 14 bases between them. The germline V gene has CDR1 GTSNPN and CDR2 SVGIG (reference sequence). The CDR3 totals 15 residues. The receptor comes from a woman in her 30s with acute or convalescent COVID-19. This chain links TRBV30 with TRBJ2-3; tentatively, D is TRBD1 (6 bases). Sequencing was carried out using peripheral blood. Here the CDR3 reads CAWSRGRGDTDTQYF. CDR3 bases: TGTGCCTGGAGTAGAGGCAGGGGAGACACAGATACGCAGTATTTT.